A single sample is the source of the 17 T cell receptor beta chains below, sequenced in a study of Ad26.COV2.S vaccination and SARS-CoV-2 variants. TCRdb keeps only in-frame clones here, not all; method: immunoSEQ multiplex PCR. The data contain hundreds of thousands of clones, about 91% of them singletons. Sequencing used peripheral blood, obtained after recovery from COVID-19. These receptors were obtained from a human donor who had recovered from COVID-19.

The chain employs TRBV6-5 and TRBJ1-2; 8 bases match TRBD1. The length of the CDR3 is 13 residues. With V trimmed by 7 bases and J by 10 bases, 11 bases remained unmatched. CDR1 is MNHEY and CDR2 is SVGAGI in the germline V gene. For the CDR3, the DNA is TGTGCCAGCAACCTACCGGACAGGGCCCACTACACCTTC. It translates to CASNLPDRAHYTF.

The rearrangement joins TRBV5-4 to TRBJ2-3; TRBD1 aligns across 9 bases. CDR1 is SGHNT, CDR2 YYREEE, per germline (reference sequence). V lost 6 bases, J lost 3 bases, and 8 bases stayed unmatched. The CDR3 runs to 15 residues. CDR3 in DNA: TGTGCCAGCAACCCGGGACAGGGTGGAACAGATACGCAGTATTTT. Its translation: CASNPGQGGTDTQYF.

V is TRBV4-1 and J is TRBJ2-7; tentatively, D is TRBD1 or TRBD2 (5 bases each). V dropped 4 bases and J dropped 1 base, with 20 bases sitting between them. The CDR3 has 17 amino acids. CDR1 and CDR2 from the germline V gene are MGHRA and YSYEKL. CDR3 nucleotides: TGCGCCAGCAGCCCAACTCCCGGGACCCATGTTTCCTACGAGCAGTACTTC. Translation gives CASSPTPGTHVSYEQYF.

This sequence joins TRBV16 and TRBJ2-1; TRBD2 agrees at 9 bases. This CDR3 spans 16 amino acids. Per the germline V gene, CDR1 is KGHSY and CDR2 is FQNENV. The junction had 6 bases not matched to a gene; V was cut back by 2 bases and J by 4 bases. In DNA, the CDR3 is TGTGCCAGCAGCCAAGTCAGCGGGGGGATATACAATGAGCAGTTCTTC. Its protein product is CASSQVSGGIYNEQFF.

The rearrangement uses TRBV19 and TRBJ1-5; possible D gene TRBD1, 5 bases. The CDR3 length is 15 residues. The V and J ends lost 7 bases and 0 bases respectively, with 13 bases between them. The germline V gene encodes CDR1 LNHDA and CDR2 SQIVND (reference sequence). DNA for the CDR3: TGTGCCAGTAAGCGGGGACCGAATAGCAATCAGCCCCAGCATTTT. Its translation is CASKRGPNSNQPQHF.

V gene TRBV15 combines with J gene TRBJ2-6; 7 bases align to TRBD1. In germline, CDR1 is LNHNV, CDR2 YYDKDF (reference sequence). The junction had 3 bases not matched to a gene; V was cut back by 0 bases and J by 13 bases. The CDR3 length is 13 residues. CDR3 sequence (DNA): TGTGCCACCAGCAGAGATGACAGGGTAGTCCTGACTTTC. This sequence encodes CATSRDDRVVLTF. Filled out from reference TRBV15 and TRBJ2-6, the complete variable domain reads DAMVIQNPRYQVTQFGKPVTLSCSQTLNHNVMYWYQQKSSQAPKLLFHYYDKDFNNEADTPDNFQSRRPNTSFCFLDIRSPGLGDTAMYLCATSRDDRVVLTFGAGSRLTVL.

The V gene is TRBV6-5, the J gene TRBJ2-6; no reliable D call. CDR3 length equals 15 residues. Germline loops: CDR1 MNHEY, CDR2 SVGAGI. DNA for the CDR3: TGTGCTACTGAGGCCGTTTTCTCTGGGGCCAACGTCCTGACTTTC. This sequence encodes CATEAVFSGANVLTF.

This chain links TRBV4-1 with TRBJ2-5, with a possible D match to TRBD1 (6 bases). Germline V gene data show CDR1 as MGHRA and CDR2 as YSYEKL. The CDR3 sequence is 17 residues long. Between the trimmed V and J ends, which lost 1 base and 2 bases, there was a span of 17 bases. CDR3 loop: CASSQASPGTLQETQYF. The CDR3 DNA reads TGCGCCAGCAGCCAAGCAAGCCCCGGGACACTTCAAGAGACCCAGTACTTC.

The chain combines TRBV3-1 (or the pseudogene TRBV3-2) with TRBJ1-6, with D possibly TRBD1 on 6 matching bases. Trimming pared 0 bases from V and 9 bases from J, leaving 21 bases between. The CDR3 is made up of 18 amino acids. Germline values: CDR1 LGHDT, CDR2 YNNKEL (reference sequence). The chain's CDR3 is CASSQDDTGRRGRSPLHF. Written as DNA, the CDR3 is TGTGCCAGCAGCCAAGATGACACGGGTCGCAGGGGACGTTCACCCCTCCACTTT.

DNA for the CDR3: TGTGCCAGCAGCGCTCGCGGGGGGCCCCTGATTGATGAGCAGTTCTTC. Encoded protein: CASSARGGPLIDEQFF. The V and J genes are TRBV9 and TRBJ2-1, with 8 bases fitting TRBD2. This CDR3 is built from 16 residues. With V trimmed by 3 bases and J by 8 bases, 13 bases remained unmatched. Per the germline V gene, CDR1 is SGDLS and CDR2 is YYNGEE. Variable domain in full (rest from reference TRBV9 and TRBJ2-1): DSGVTQTPKHLITATGQRVTLRCSPRSGDLSVYWYQQSLDQGLQFLIQYYNGEERAKGNILERFSAQQFPDLHSELNLSSLELGDSALYFCASSARGGPLIDEQFFGPGTRLTVL.

CDR3 nucleotide sequence: TGTGCCAGTAGTGTGAGGCTTGGGAATGAAAAACTGTTTTTT. The encoded protein is CASSVRLGNEKLFF. The chain is built from TRBV19 and TRBJ1-4; D is unresolved. The V end was cut by 5 bases, the J end by 5 bases, with 12 bases between. Germline CDR1 is LNHDA and CDR2 is SQIVND (reference sequence). The CDR3 runs 14 residues.

This rearrangement joins TRBV19 to TRBJ2-1; TRBD2 matches 8 bases. The germline V gene encodes CDR1 LNHDA and CDR2 SQIVND (reference sequence). This CDR3 is 17 amino acids long. J gave up 5 bases and V 1 base, and 10 bases lay outside the gene matches. CDR3: CASSIVWAGGPHNEQFF. CDR3 in DNA: TGTGCCAGTAGTATAGTGTGGGCGGGGGGCCCCCACAATGAGCAGTTCTTC.

The CDR3 protein is CAISSSAGQAEQYF. The CDR3, as DNA: TGTGCCATCAGCAGTTCCGCGGGGCAGGCCGAGCAGTACTTC. The V call is TRBV10-3, the J call TRBJ2-7; weak D call: TRBD2 (6 bases). Germline values: CDR1 ENHRY, CDR2 SYGVKD. This CDR3 is built from 14 residues. Trimming removed 6 bases at V and 6 bases at J, with 18 bases between.

The genes are TRBV4-2 and TRBJ2-7; D might be TRBD2 (5 bases). This CDR3 has 15 amino acids. V lost 1 base, J lost 0 bases, and 10 bases lay in between. Per the germline V gene, CDR1 is LGHNA and CDR2 is YNFKEQ. CDR3 loop: CASSQAAVGSYEQYF. The CDR3 coding sequence is TGTGCCAGCAGCCAAGCAGCGGTGGGCTCCTACGAGCAGTACTTC.

The chain joins TRBV29-1 to TRBJ1-2; D unclear. This CDR3 region has 14 residues. The germline V gene has CDR1 SQVTM and CDR2 ANQGSEA. V lost 3 bases, J lost 8 bases, and 19 bases lay in between. CDR3 nucleotide sequence: TGCAGCGTTGATACCGGCAGAAAACGTCGGGGCTACACCTTC. Its protein is CSVDTGRKRRGYTF.

A few counts support this clone. This sequence joins TRBV19 and TRBJ2-3, with TRBD1 identical over 7 bases. The V gene end was trimmed by 4 bases and the J gene end by 3 bases; junction bases not matched to a gene: 7. This CDR3 contains 15 residues. Per germline, CDR1 LNHDA and CDR2 SQIVND (reference sequence). The CDR3: CASSTRDSNTDTQYF. The CDR3 bases are TGTGCCAGTAGTACCCGGGACAGCAATACAGATACGCAGTATTTT.

This clone has just one count. The sample holds other DNA sequences that translate to the same CDR3. The chain employs TRBV6-5 and TRBJ1-2; 8 bases line up with TRBD1. Per the germline V gene, CDR1 is MNHEY and CDR2 is SVGAGI. The CDR3 extends over 14 amino acids. V lost 5 bases to trimming and J lost 3 bases; unmatched junction nucleotides: 5. CDR3: CASSRQGMDYGYTF. The CDR3 DNA is TGTGCCAGCAGTCGACAGGGGATGGACTATGGCTACACCTTC.